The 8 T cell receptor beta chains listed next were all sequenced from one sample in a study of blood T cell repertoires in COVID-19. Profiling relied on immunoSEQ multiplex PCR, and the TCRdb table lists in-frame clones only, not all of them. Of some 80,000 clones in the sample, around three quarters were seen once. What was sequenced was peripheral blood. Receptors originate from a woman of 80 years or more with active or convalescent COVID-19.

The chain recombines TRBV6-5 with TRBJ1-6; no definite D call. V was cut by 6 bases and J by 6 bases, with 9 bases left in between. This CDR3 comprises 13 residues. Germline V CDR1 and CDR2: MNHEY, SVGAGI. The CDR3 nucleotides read TGTGCCAGCAGCCTAACGGTTAATTCACCCCTCCACTTT. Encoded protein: CASSLTVNSPLHF.

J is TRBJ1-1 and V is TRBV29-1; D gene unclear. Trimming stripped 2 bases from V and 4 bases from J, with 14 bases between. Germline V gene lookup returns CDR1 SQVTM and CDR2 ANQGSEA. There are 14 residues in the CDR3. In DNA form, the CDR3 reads TGCAGCGTTGAACCAAAATTAAGGAGCACTGAAGCTTTCTTT. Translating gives CSVEPKLRSTEAFF.

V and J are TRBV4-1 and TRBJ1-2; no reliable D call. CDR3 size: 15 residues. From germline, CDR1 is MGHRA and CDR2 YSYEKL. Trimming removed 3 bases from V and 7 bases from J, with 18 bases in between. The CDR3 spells CASSHTINHPGGYTF. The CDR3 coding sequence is TGCGCCAGCAGCCACACCATCAACCATCCGGGTGGCTACACCTTC.

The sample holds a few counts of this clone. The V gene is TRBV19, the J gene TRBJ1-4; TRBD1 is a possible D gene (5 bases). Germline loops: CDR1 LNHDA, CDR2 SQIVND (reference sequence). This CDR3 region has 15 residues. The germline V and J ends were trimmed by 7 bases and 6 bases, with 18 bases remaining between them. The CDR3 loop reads CASKGSGTKDEKLFF. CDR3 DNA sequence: TGTGCCAGTAAGGGTTCAGGGACTAAGGATGAAAAACTGTTTTTT.

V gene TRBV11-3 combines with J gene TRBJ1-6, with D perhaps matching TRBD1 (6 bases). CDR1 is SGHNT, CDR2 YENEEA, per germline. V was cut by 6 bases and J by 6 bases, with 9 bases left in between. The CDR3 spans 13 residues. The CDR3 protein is CASSRTVNSPLHF. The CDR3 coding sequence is TGTGCCAGCAGTCGGACAGTTAATTCACCCCTCCACTTT.

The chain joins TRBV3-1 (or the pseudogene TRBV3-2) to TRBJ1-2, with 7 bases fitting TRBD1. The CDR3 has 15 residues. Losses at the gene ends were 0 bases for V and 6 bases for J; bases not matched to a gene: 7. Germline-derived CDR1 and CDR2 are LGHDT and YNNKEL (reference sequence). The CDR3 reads CASSQEMVTGNGYTF. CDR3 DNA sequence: TGTGCCAGCAGCCAAGAAATGGTGACAGGGAATGGCTACACCTTC.

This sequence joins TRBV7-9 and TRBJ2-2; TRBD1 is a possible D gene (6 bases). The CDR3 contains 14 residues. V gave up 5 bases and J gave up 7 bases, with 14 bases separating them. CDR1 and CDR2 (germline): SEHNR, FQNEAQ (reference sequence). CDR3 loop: CASSPPGVNGELFF. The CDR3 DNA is TGTGCCAGCAGCCCCCCAGGGGTTAACGGGGAGCTGTTTTTT.

Here the CDR3 reads CAISEGGQGRSGYTF. Here the CDR3 DNA reads TGTGCCATCAGTGAGGGGGGACAGGGGAGAAGTGGCTACACCTTC. The chain has TRBV10-3 and TRBJ1-2; the match to TRBD1 covers 10 bases. Germline V gene sequence: CDR1 ENHRY, CDR2 SYGVKD. This CDR3 contains 15 residues. The V and J ends lost 2 bases and 7 bases, in that order; junction bases with no gene match: 7.